This TCR beta chain was found in a study of cytomegalovirus exposure and HLA in healthy donors. Whole-study findings and limits: Most TCR sequences were rare, but some public TCRs occurred in many donors. The authors listed some 150 TCR beta chains as cytomegalovirus-associated. A missense DCLRE1C variant was associated with V- and J-gene trimming of TCR beta chains in a later analysis, and an independent cohort replicated the association.

PCR amplification relied on 60 Vbeta primers (plus 13 Jbeta primers). Libraries were prepared by immunoSEQ multiplex PCR; TCRdb keeps only in-frame clonotypes and omits some of them. The table shows some 130,000 clones, with around 80% occurring only once. CDR1 and CDR2 (germline): MDHEN, SYDVKM. The CDR3 contains 11 residues. V lost 5 bases to trimming and J lost 3 bases, with 5 bases between them. As to this clone: Its specificity is not known.

The V and J genes are TRBV28 and TRBJ2-7; D gene uncertain. Sequencing used PBMCs. This TCR came from a man younger than 35 in good health and CMV-seronegative. The CDR3 region is CASSVYYEQYF. The CDR3 nucleotides are TGTGCCAGCAGTGTTTACTACGAGCAGTACTTC.